This TCR beta chain was found in a study of IL-17A CD8 T cells in psoriatic arthritis synovium. Regarding the complete study: The goal of the study was to define the phenotype, molecular profile and function of synovial IL-17A+CD8+ T cells in psoriatic arthritis pathogenesis. Findings and caveats that apply to the study as a whole: Only a few patients were included in the TCR sequencing, a limited sample size that the authors acknowledged. Cells came from synovial fluid rather than synovial tissue, since no psoriatic arthritis synovial tissue samples were available. Although over 4.5% of the repertoire was occupied by some individual clones, most synovial CD8+ subsets remained polyclonal.

This clone was found a few times. What this receptor recognizes is not known. Base quality data are lacking; no much larger clone is found one base away. Synovial fluid effusions were drawn from actively inflamed joints of patients with psoriatic arthritis. Memory CD8+ T cells in synovial fluid were sorted patient by patient into Tc17 (IL-17A+) cells, bulk memory cells and Tc1 (IL-17A-IFNgamma+) cells in order to compare their TCR repertoires. The psoriatic arthritis patients fulfilled the Classification of Psoriatic Arthritis Study Group (CASPAR) criteria. Bulk memory CD8+ T cells were sorted as CD45RA-CD27+/- plus CD45RA+CD27- cells. Sorted CD8+ T cell subsets from the synovial fluid of a few patients with psoriatic arthritis were subjected to TCRbeta sequencing. Before use, synovial fluid mononuclear cells were separated with Lymphoprep and cryopreserved in liquid nitrogen. The medium used for cryopreservation was made up of about 50% fetal calf serum and 10% dimethyl sulfoxide.

After DNA extraction (Qiagen), TCRbeta V-D-J rearrangements were amplified in a bias-controlled manner and then sequenced at high throughput (immunoSEQ; Adaptive Biotech). In the authors' own workflow: Productive sequences were analyzed at sequence level using the immunoSEQ Analyzer platform. Clonality was calculated as 1 minus Pielou's evenness, so values run from 0 (highly polyclonal) up to 1 (monoclonal). The Morisita index, which runs from 0 (no similarity) to 1 (complete similarity), was used to measure repertoire overlap between subsets. TCRdb re-hosts the immuneACCESS table, in-frame sequences only. Its copies lack some clones; in the studies checked, an unresolved V gene accounts for under half of them, and the cause for the rest is not known. From that table come the V and J calls and clone size; the DNA was used to work out D and trimming. The sample table holds thousands of clones, of which under 75% were seen once. Together, the top ten hold 8% to 11% of the sample.

This clonotype was sampled from a human donor with psoriatic arthritis. Sequenced material: memory CD8+ T cells from synovial fluid. What the cell subset or site label conveys for this sample: bulk memory CD8+ T cells (CD45RA-CD27+/- and CD45RA+CD27-).

The CDR3 protein sequence reads: CASRQGYTDTQYF. The sequenced DNA is TGCGCCAGTCGACAGGGATACACAGATACGCAGTATTTT. The V and J segments used are TRBV5-1 and TRBJ2-3, and 7 bases in between align with TRBD1. Ends trimmed: V by 8 bases, J by 2 bases; bases unmatched to a gene: 5. Spanning cysteine to phenylalanine, the CDR3 consists of 13 amino acids. Kept here is only the CDR3 DNA, which spans 39 bases and is read in frame from base 1. CDR1 and CDR2 are drawn from the germline V gene: SGHRS, YFSETQ.